The rows below give T cell receptor beta chains drawn from one sample of a study of blood T cell repertoires in COVID-19. Some clones are missing from TCRdb's copy, which holds only in-frame ones; the method was immunoSEQ multiplex PCR. Of 100,000 to 150,000 clones detected, about four fifths appear once; the ten largest clones hold 37%. The sequenced material came from peripheral blood. Receptor source: a middle-aged man with active or convalescent COVID-19. CDR3s include the opening cysteine and the closing phenylalanine or tryptophan. The order of the fields is clone size, CDR3 length, D gene, J gene, V gene, CDR3 protein, CDR3 DNA. A D gene is named only where the DNA matches it firmly. A row's size may be missing; if present it is once, few, many or a size class.

clone size: .; CDR3 length: 11; D gene: .; J gene: TRBJ2-5; V gene: TRBV11-2; CDR3 protein: CASSTRETQYF; CDR3 DNA: TGTGCCAGCAGCACCCGGGAAACCCAGTACTTC
clone size: .; CDR3 length: 12; D gene: TRBD1; J gene: TRBJ2-7; V gene: TRBV10-3; CDR3 protein: CAIGPTGNEQYF; CDR3 DNA: TGTGCCATCGGTCCGACAGGGAACGAGCAGTACTTC
clone size: .; CDR3 length: 17; D gene: TRBD2; J gene: TRBJ2-3; V gene: TRBV4-1; CDR3 protein: CASSLRTSGDRTDTQYF; CDR3 DNA: TGCGCCAGCAGCCTTAGGACTAGCGGGGACCGCACAGATACGCAGTATTTT
clone size: once; CDR3 length: 14; D gene: .; J gene: TRBJ2-4; V gene: TRBV6-6; CDR3 protein: CASSFRDTKNIQYF; CDR3 DNA: TGTGCCAGCAGTTTCCGGGACACCAAAAACATTCAGTACTTC
clone size: few; CDR3 length: 13; D gene: .; J gene: TRBJ1-5; V gene: TRBV3-1/TRBV3-2; CDR3 protein: CASSQALNQPQHF; CDR3 DNA: TGTGCCAGCAGCCAAGCATTGAATCAGCCCCAGCATTTT
clone size: .; CDR3 length: 15; D gene: TRBD2; J gene: TRBJ2-7; V gene: TRBV6-5; CDR3 protein: CASSYSEGGPAEQYF; CDR3 DNA: TGTGCCAGCAGTTACTCGGAGGGAGGGCCGGCCGAGCAGTACTTC
clone size: .; CDR3 length: 11; D gene: .; J gene: TRBJ2-7; V gene: TRBV12-5; CDR3 protein: CASEQGVEQYF; CDR3 DNA: TGTGCTAGTGAACAGGGCGTCGAGCAGTACTTC
clone size: .; CDR3 length: 12; D gene: .; J gene: TRBJ2-5; V gene: TRBV24-1; CDR3 protein: CATGGAEETQYF; CDR3 DNA: TGTGCCACCGGGGGGGCAGAAGAGACCCAGTACTTC
clone size: .; CDR3 length: 13; D gene: .; J gene: TRBJ1-1; V gene: TRBV5-8; CDR3 protein: CASSFTGTTEAFF; CDR3 DNA: TGTGCCAGCAGCTTCACAGGTACCACTGAAGCTTTCTTT
clone size: .; CDR3 length: 15; D gene: .; J gene: TRBJ1-2; V gene: TRBV3-1/TRBV3-2; CDR3 protein: CASSQDSFGARGYTF; CDR3 DNA: TGTGCCAGCAGCCAAGATTCGTTTGGGGCGCGGGGCTACACCTTC
clone size: .; CDR3 length: 16; D gene: TRBD2; J gene: TRBJ2-7; V gene: TRBV11-2; CDR3 protein: CASSSRTSGSLDEQYF; CDR3 DNA: TGTGCCAGCAGCTCCAGGACTAGCGGGAGCTTGGACGAGCAGTACTTC
clone size: large; CDR3 length: 15; D gene: .; J gene: TRBJ1-3; V gene: TRBV15; CDR3 protein: CATSRDREDWNTIYF; CDR3 DNA: TGTGCCACCAGCAGAGATCGGGAGGATTGGAACACCATATATTTT
clone size: .; CDR3 length: 16; D gene: TRBD1; J gene: TRBJ1-5; V gene: TRBV24-1; CDR3 protein: CATSDPRQGSRQPQHF; CDR3 DNA: TGTGCCACCAGTGATCCCCGACAGGGATCCCGTCAGCCCCAGCATTTT
clone size: .; CDR3 length: 13; D gene: TRBD1; J gene: TRBJ1-2; V gene: TRBV12-3/TRBV12-4; CDR3 protein: CASSPGQTYGYTF; CDR3 DNA: TGTGCCAGCAGCCCGGGACAGACCTATGGCTACACCTTC
clone size: few; CDR3 length: 19; D gene: TRBD2; J gene: TRBJ2-6; V gene: TRBV5-5; CDR3 protein: CASSFLVSGAFSGANVLTF; CDR3 DNA: TGTGCCAGCAGCTTCCTGGTGAGCGGGGCGTTCTCTGGGGCCAACGTCCTGACTTTC
clone size: .; CDR3 length: 12; D gene: .; J gene: TRBJ1-1; V gene: TRBV29-1; CDR3 protein: CSVEGGGTEAFF; CDR3 DNA: TGCAGCGTTGAAGGAGGGGGAACTGAAGCTTTCTTT
clone size: .; CDR3 length: 11; D gene: .; J gene: TRBJ2-5; V gene: TRBV18; CDR3 protein: CASSATETQYF; CDR3 DNA: TGTGCCAGCTCGGCAACGGAGACCCAGTACTTC
clone size: .; CDR3 length: 15; D gene: TRBD1; J gene: TRBJ2-5; V gene: TRBV6-1; CDR3 protein: CASSETAGGGETQYF; CDR3 DNA: TGTGCCAGCAGTGAGACGGCAGGGGGCGGGGAGACCCAGTACTTC
clone size: few; CDR3 length: 13; D gene: .; J gene: TRBJ2-7; V gene: TRBV29-1; CDR3 protein: CSVTPLIHYEQYF; CDR3 DNA: TGCAGCGTCACGCCCTTGATACACTACGAGCAGTACTTC
clone size: .; CDR3 length: 19; D gene: TRBD2; J gene: TRBJ2-1; V gene: TRBV3-1/TRBV3-2; CDR3 protein: CASSQERWVAGGLNNEQFF; CDR3 DNA: TGTGCCAGCAGCCAAGAGAGGTGGGTAGCGGGAGGTCTAAACAATGAGCAGTTCTTC
clone size: .; CDR3 length: 16; D gene: .; J gene: TRBJ1-5; V gene: TRBV3-1/TRBV3-2; CDR3 protein: CASSQEGGLFNQPQHF; CDR3 DNA: TGTGCCAGCAGCCAAGAAGGAGGACTCTTTAATCAGCCCCAGCATTTT
clone size: .; CDR3 length: 13; D gene: TRBD2; J gene: TRBJ2-1; V gene: TRBV24-1; CDR3 protein: CATSDLERGGQFF; CDR3 DNA: TGTGCCACCAGTGATCTCGAGCGGGGCGGGCAGTTCTTC
clone size: once; CDR3 length: 15; D gene: .; J gene: TRBJ2-3; V gene: TRBV7-3; CDR3 protein: CASSTGAGPTDTQYF; CDR3 DNA: TGTGCCAGCAGCACCGGGGCGGGGCCCACAGATACGCAGTATTTT
clone size: .; CDR3 length: 16; D gene: TRBD1; J gene: TRBJ2-2; V gene: TRBV19; CDR3 protein: CASSTGQGADTGELFF; CDR3 DNA: TGTGCCAGTAGTACCGGACAGGGCGCGGACACCGGGGAGCTGTTTTTT
clone size: .; CDR3 length: 13; D gene: .; J gene: TRBJ1-1; V gene: TRBV24-1; CDR3 protein: CATSGGQNTEAFF; CDR3 DNA: TGTGCCACCAGTGGGGGACAGAACACTGAAGCTTTCTTT
clone size: .; CDR3 length: 12; D gene: .; J gene: TRBJ1-3; V gene: TRBV18; CDR3 protein: CASSPRMAQNYF; CDR3 DNA: TGTGCCAGCTCACCGCGGATGGCGCAAAACTATTTT
clone size: .; CDR3 length: 15; D gene: TRBD1; J gene: TRBJ2-1; V gene: TRBV6-2/TRBV6-3; CDR3 protein: CASSPGTGNRYEQFF; CDR3 DNA: TGTGCCAGCAGCCCCGGGACAGGGAATAGATATGAGCAGTTCTTC
clone size: .; CDR3 length: 14; D gene: TRBD1; J gene: TRBJ1-2; V gene: TRBV11-2; CDR3 protein: CASSLTDRAGGYTF; CDR3 DNA: TGTGCCAGCAGCTTAACGGACAGGGCAGGTGGCTACACCTTC
clone size: .; CDR3 length: 14; D gene: .; J gene: TRBJ2-7; V gene: TRBV19; CDR3 protein: CASSETGSSYEQYF; CDR3 DNA: TGTGCCAGTAGTGAGACGGGTAGCTCCTACGAGCAGTACTTC
clone size: .; CDR3 length: 15; D gene: TRBD1; J gene: TRBJ1-1; V gene: TRBV11-2; CDR3 protein: CASSPKGQANTEAFF; CDR3 DNA: TGTGCCAGCAGCCCAAAAGGACAGGCGAACACTGAAGCTTTCTTT
clone size: once; CDR3 length: 16; D gene: TRBD2; J gene: TRBJ2-7; V gene: TRBV5-6; CDR3 protein: CASSLATGLDRDEQYF; CDR3 DNA: TGTGCCAGCAGCTTGGCAACGGGACTAGATAGGGACGAGCAGTACTTC
clone size: .; CDR3 length: 15; D gene: .; J gene: TRBJ1-6; V gene: TRBV16; CDR3 protein: CASSQVSPINSPLHF; CDR3 DNA: TGTGCCAGCAGCCAGGTGAGCCCGATTAATTCACCCCTCCACTTT
clone size: .; CDR3 length: 15; D gene: TRBD2; J gene: TRBJ2-7; V gene: TRBV4-1; CDR3 protein: CASSREGTRGGEQYF; CDR3 DNA: TGCGCCAGCAGCCGCGAGGGGACTAGGGGAGGCGAGCAGTACTTC
clone size: .; CDR3 length: 13; D gene: .; J gene: TRBJ1-5; V gene: TRBV19; CDR3 protein: CASRIGGLQPQHF; CDR3 DNA: TGTGCCAGTAGGATCGGGGGACTGCAGCCCCAGCATTTT
clone size: .; CDR3 length: 13; D gene: .; J gene: TRBJ1-3; V gene: TRBV10-3; CDR3 protein: CAISEWEGNTIYF; CDR3 DNA: TGTGCCATCAGTGAGTGGGAGGGGAACACCATATATTTT
clone size: few; CDR3 length: 14; D gene: TRBD1; J gene: TRBJ1-4; V gene: TRBV11-2; CDR3 protein: CASSPGTGVEKLFF; CDR3 DNA: TGTGCCAGCAGCCCCGGGACAGGAGTCGAAAAACTGTTTTTT
clone size: .; CDR3 length: 15; D gene: TRBD2; J gene: TRBJ2-3; V gene: TRBV7-9; CDR3 protein: CASSFLAGDTDTQYF; CDR3 DNA: TGTGCCAGCAGCTTTCTAGCGGGGGACACAGATACGCAGTATTTT
clone size: .; CDR3 length: 13; D gene: .; J gene: TRBJ1-1; V gene: TRBV6-4; CDR3 protein: CASSKEANTEAFF; CDR3 DNA: TGTGCCAGCAGTAAAGAGGCGAACACTGAAGCTTTCTTT
clone size: few; CDR3 length: 14; D gene: .; J gene: TRBJ1-3; V gene: TRBV19; CDR3 protein: CASSIEAQGHTIYF; CDR3 DNA: TGTGCCAGTAGTATAGAGGCCCAGGGGCACACCATATATTTT
clone size: .; CDR3 length: 15; D gene: TRBD1; J gene: TRBJ1-3; V gene: TRBV7-2; CDR3 protein: CASSPRGNSGNTIYF; CDR3 DNA: TGTGCCAGCAGCCCCAGGGGGAACTCTGGAAACACCATATATTTT
clone size: .; CDR3 length: 16; D gene: TRBD1; J gene: TRBJ1-2; V gene: TRBV7-2; CDR3 protein: CASSLAGDRVSYGYTF; CDR3 DNA: TGTGCCAGCAGCTTAGCGGGGGACAGGGTCTCCTATGGCTACACCTTC
clone size: .; CDR3 length: 15; D gene: .; J gene: TRBJ1-3; V gene: TRBV9; CDR3 protein: CASSVRGGSGNTIYF; CDR3 DNA: TGTGCCAGCAGCGTCAGAGGTGGCTCTGGAAACACCATATATTTT
clone size: once; CDR3 length: 15; D gene: .; J gene: TRBJ1-5; V gene: TRBV19; CDR3 protein: CASSMSVNSNQPQHF; CDR3 DNA: TGTGCCAGTAGTATGTCCGTTAATAGCAATCAGCCCCAGCATTTT
clone size: .; CDR3 length: 14; D gene: .; J gene: TRBJ1-2; V gene: TRBV7-2; CDR3 protein: CASSSYLDVYGYTF; CDR3 DNA: TGTGCCAGCAGCTCCTATCTAGACGTCTATGGCTACACCTTC